The 29 T cell receptor beta chains below all came from one sample that was sequenced in a study of siplizumab effects on memory and regulatory T cells. Libraries were prepared by immunoSEQ multiplex PCR; TCRdb keeps only in-frame clonotypes and omits some of them. The sample carries 70,000 or so clones, about 90% recorded once. Input material: CD8+ T cells sorted from blood. The receptors derive from a human donor in good health.

The chain uses TRBV9 and TRBJ2-1; TRBD2 matches at 12 bases. V shed 0 bases, J shed 5 bases, and the junction held 12 bases outside the gene matches. CDR1 SGDLS and CDR2 YYNGEE come from the germline V gene. This CDR3 comprises 19 residues. The CDR3 protein is CASSVGGGGLAGGNNEQFF. The CDR3 region has the DNA TGTGCCAGCAGCGTAGGTGGAGGGGGGCTAGCGGGAGGGAACAATGAGCAGTTCTTC.

V usage is TRBV5-4 and J usage is TRBJ1-2; D not resolved. Per germline, CDR1 SGHNT and CDR2 YYREEE (reference sequence). V lost 0 bases to trimming and J lost 4 bases, with 10 bases between them. This CDR3 spans 14 amino acids. For the CDR3, the DNA is TGTGCCAGCAGCTTGGGTCAGTGGACCTATGGCTACACCTTC. This gives the protein CASSLGQWTYGYTF.

This chain uses TRBV7-8 with TRBJ2-7; D unclear. This CDR3 is built from 12 residues. V was pared by 1 base and J by 3 bases, with 4 bases between. Per the germline V gene, CDR1 is SGHVS and CDR2 is FQNEAQ. The CDR3 DNA follows: TGTGCCAGCAGCTTAGTGGGCTACGAGCAGTACTTC. Protein: CASSLVGYEQYF.

The chain couples TRBV5-8 to TRBJ1-1, with 9 bases aligning to TRBD1. Germline V gives CDR1 SGHTS, CDR2 YDEGEE. The CDR3 covers 13 residues. V trimming: 4 bases; J trimming: 7 bases; junction bases outside the gene matches: 5. This chain's CDR3 is CASSADRGYEAFF. The CDR3, as DNA: TGTGCCAGCAGCGCGGACAGGGGCTATGAAGCTTTCTTT.

This chain joins TRBV4-1 and TRBJ1-1; TRBD1 matches at 10 bases. CDR1 and CDR2 from the germline V gene are MGHRA and YSYEKL. The CDR3 is 15 residues long. Unmatched junction bases numbered 4, after V lost 3 bases and J lost 3 bases. In DNA form, the CDR3 reads TGCGCCAGCAGCCAGACAGGGGGCTTATACACTGAAGCTTTCTTT. Translated, it gives CASSQTGGLYTEAFF.

In this sample, this clone turned up once. The chain joins TRBV18 to TRBJ2-5; D is tentatively TRBD1 or TRBD2 (6 bases each). Germline-derived CDR1 and CDR2 are KGHSH and LQKENI. This CDR3 has 14 amino acids. Trimming took off 3 bases at V and 5 bases at J, with 13 bases between the two ends. The DNA for the CDR3 is TGTGCCAGCTCACCCGGGGGCCTTGGGGAGACCCAGTACTTC. Its protein is CASSPGGLGETQYF.

The count of this clone is one. V usage is TRBV11-1 and J usage is TRBJ2-2, with unresolved D. Trimming stripped 4 bases from V and 4 bases from J, with 4 bases between. Germline CDR1 reads SGHAT; CDR2 reads FQDESV (reference sequence). This CDR3 has 12 residues. The CDR3 loop reads CASSWGTGELFF. The CDR3 bases are TGTGCCAGCAGCTGGGGCACCGGGGAGCTGTTTTTT.

The chain has TRBV6-4 and TRBJ2-5; TRBD1 might be the D (5 bases). The CDR3 sequence is 14 residues long. Germline-derived CDR1 and CDR2 are MRHNA and SNTAGT. Trimming removed 2 bases from V and 6 bases from J, with 13 bases in between. DNA of the CDR3: TGTGCCAGCAGTGACCCAGGGAAGAGGAAGACCCAGTACTTC. Translated, it gives CASSDPGKRKTQYF.

The chain employs TRBV11-3 and TRBJ2-5; D perhaps matches TRBD1 (6 bases). The J call may be wrong; the DNA end is better matched by TRBJ2-7. CDR1 and CDR2 from the germline V gene are SGHNT and YENEEA. CDR3 length equals 14 residues. CDR3 in DNA: TGTGCCAGCAGCCCCGGGACATATTCCTACGAGCAGTACTTC. Translating it yields CASSPGTYSYEQYF.

The chain joins TRBV4-1 to TRBJ2-5; D might be TRBD1 (6 bases). Trimming left V 4 bases short and J 3 bases short, with 12 bases between. CDR1 is MGHRA, CDR2 YSYEKL, per germline. This CDR3 comprises 14 residues. The CDR3 DNA is TGCGCCAGCAGCCCCTGGGACATTGAAGAGACCCAGTACTTC. This encodes CASSPWDIEETQYF.

The chain carries TRBV27 and TRBJ2-7; possibly TRBD1 for D (6 bases). Trimming stripped 5 bases from V and 7 bases from J, with 9 bases between. CDR3 length equals 11 residues. CDR1 MNHEY and CDR2 SMNVEV come from the germline V gene (reference sequence). The CDR3 DNA reads as TGTGCCAGCAGTCAGGGGATGGAGCAGTACTTC. Protein: CASSQGMEQYF.

This clone was found once. This sequence joins TRBV6-4 and TRBJ2-1, with 12 bases aligning to TRBD2. Per germline, CDR1 MRHNA and CDR2 SNTAGT. Trimming removed 5 bases from V and 9 bases from J; junction bases left unmatched: 2. There are 13 residues in the CDR3. CDR3 region: CASSLAGGSEQFF. In nucleotides, the CDR3 is TGTGCCAGCAGTCTAGCGGGAGGGAGTGAGCAGTTCTTC.

The chain has TRBV5-6 and TRBJ2-5; D is ambiguous. Germline-derived CDR1 and CDR2 are SGHDT and YYEEEE. There are 14 residues in the CDR3. Trimming left V 5 bases short and J 2 bases short, with 13 bases between. The CDR3 bases are TGTGCCAGCAGTCACGACACGACTCAAGAGACCCAGTACTTC. It encodes CASSHDTTQETQYF.

A remark on this clone: An end of the junction differs from the germline gene, which may be a read error. The V and J genes are TRBV7-6 and TRBJ1-1; D gene uncertain. In germline, CDR1 is SGHVS, CDR2 FNYEAQ. CDR3 length: 14 amino acids. This CDR3 reads CASSLAGFDTEAFF. The CDR3 DNA sequence: TGTGCCAGCAGCCTAGCGGGGTTTGACACTGAAGCTTTCTTT. Drawing the rest from reference TRBV7-6 and TRBJ1-1, the complete variable domain is GAGVSQSPRYKVTKRGQDVALRCDPISGHVSLYWYRQALGQGPEFLTYFNYEAQQDKSGLPNDRFSAERPEGSISTLTIQRTEQRDSAMYRCASSLAGFDTEAFFGQGTRLTVV.

The CDR3 region has the DNA TGTGCCAGCACGGTAAATTATGAGAGCTCCTACAATGAGCAGTTCTTC. Translation gives CASTVNYESSYNEQFF. V usage is TRBV2 and J usage is TRBJ2-1; D remains ambiguous. Germline loops: CDR1 SNHLY, CDR2 FYNNEI. The CDR3 sequence is 16 residues long. Between the trimmed V and J ends, which lost 7 bases and 0 bases, there was a span of 16 bases.

The chain combines TRBV19 with TRBJ2-1; 9 nucleotides align to TRBD1. CDR1 and CDR2 from the germline V gene are LNHDA and SQIVND (reference sequence). Losses at the gene ends were 3 bases for V and 3 bases for J; bases not matched to a gene: 9. There are 17 residues in the CDR3. The CDR3 DNA is TGTGCCAGTAGTATTCCCCGGACAGGGGATTTCTACAATGAGCAGTTCTTC. Translating it yields CASSIPRTGDFYNEQFF.

CDR3 sequence: CASAGTGNTEAFF. Written as DNA, the CDR3 is TGTGCCAGCGCCGGGACAGGGAACACTGAAGCTTTCTTT. The chain couples TRBV19 to TRBJ1-1; the match to TRBD1 covers 8 bases. V trimming: 9 bases; J trimming: 1 base; junction bases outside the gene matches: 4. Germline-derived CDR1 and CDR2 are LNHDA and SQIVND (reference sequence). The CDR3 runs to 13 residues. Filled out from reference TRBV19 and TRBJ1-1, the complete variable domain reads DGGITQSPKYLFRKEGQNVTLSCEQNLNHDAMYWYRQDPGQGLRLIYYSQIVNDFQKGDIAEGYSVSREKKESFPLTVTSAQKNPTAFYLCASAGTGNTEAFFGQGTRLTVV.

The chain joins TRBV27 to TRBJ2-7; TRBD2 matches 7 bases. Germline lookup yields CDR1 MNHEY and CDR2 SMNVEV (reference sequence). The CDR3 runs 16 residues. The ends lost 5 bases at V and 5 bases at J; junction bases unmatched: 15. The DNA of the CDR3 is TGTGCCAGCAGTCCCACTAGCGCCGGGGGTTTAGACGAGCAGTACTTC. It yields the protein CASSPTSAGGLDEQYF.

This rearrangement joins TRBV7-9 to TRBJ2-2, with TRBD1 matching over 7 bases. The V and J ends lost 5 bases and 3 bases, in that order; junction bases with no gene match: 3. CDR3 length: 14 amino acids. CDR1 and CDR2 from the germline V gene are SEHNR and FQNEAQ (reference sequence). CDR3 amino acids: CASSNTGDTGELFF. CDR3 in DNA: TGTGCCAGCAGCAACACAGGGGACACCGGGGAGCTGTTTTTT.

This clone was observed a few times. The chain employs TRBV30 and TRBJ1-1; D may be TRBD1 (5 bases). V shed 0 bases and J shed 3 bases, with 14 bases lying between them. The length of the CDR3 is 15 residues. Germline assignment: CDR1 GTSNPN and CDR2 SVGIG (reference sequence). The CDR3 DNA reads TGTGCCTGGAGTGTAAGTTGGGGACTTGACACTGAAGCTTTCTTT. This translates into CAWSVSWGLDTEAFF.

This clone was seen only once. The chain couples TRBV27 to TRBJ1-1, with TRBD1 as a possible D gene (5 bases). The CDR3 extends over 13 amino acids. Per germline, CDR1 MNHEY and CDR2 SMNVEV (reference sequence). Trimming took off 2 bases at V and 1 base at J, with 5 bases between the two ends. The CDR3 region has the DNA TGTGCCAGCAGTTTAAGGGGGAACACTGAAGCTTTCTTT. Translating it yields CASSLRGNTEAFF.

The chain has TRBV14 and TRBJ2-1; 8 nucleotides match TRBD2. The ends lost 3 bases at V and 8 bases at J; junction bases unmatched: 9. CDR1 is SGHDN, CDR2 FVKESK, per germline. The CDR3 is 15 residues long. Here the CDR3 DNA reads TGTGCCAGCAGCCATCGGGAGGGGTTGATCGATGAGCAGTTCTTC. It specifies CASSHREGLIDEQFF.

The chain couples TRBV7-9 to TRBJ2-5, with 7 bases that match TRBD2. Unmatched junction bases numbered 7, after V lost 5 bases and J lost 4 bases. CDR3 length: 14 amino acids. The germline V gene has CDR1 SEHNR and CDR2 FQNEAQ (reference sequence). The CDR3 DNA reads TGTGCCAGCAGCATCTGGGAGGGGAGAGAGACCCAGTACTTC. Its protein is CASSIWEGRETQYF.

The chain employs TRBV6-5 and TRBJ2-7, with 7 nucleotides matching TRBD1. V lost 2 bases and J lost 5; bases outside the gene matches: 9. There are 15 residues in the CDR3. Germline assignment: CDR1 MNHEY and CDR2 SVGAGI. CDR3 region: CASSYLDRVQHEQYF. In DNA, the CDR3 is TGTGCCAGCAGTTACCTCGACAGGGTCCAACACGAGCAGTACTTC.

J is TRBJ2-5 and V is TRBV11-3, with a tentative D call TRBD2 (5 bases). Germline assignment: CDR1 SGHNT and CDR2 YENEEA. The V gene lost 5 bases and the J gene lost 3 bases, with 10 bases spanning the gap. CDR3 length equals 13 residues. The CDR3, as DNA: TGTGCCAGCAGCCCCGGACTGGAAGAGACCCAGTACTTC. It codes for CASSPGLEETQYF.

The chain links TRBV9 to TRBJ2-3; 9 bases align to TRBD1. CDR1 is SGDLS, CDR2 YYNGEE, per germline. The V segment lost 4 bases and the J segment 4 bases; nucleotides outside the gene matches: 7. This CDR3 comprises 15 residues. The CDR3 nucleotides read TGTGCCAGCAGCTTCGGGACAGGGATTCCAGATACGCAGTATTTT. Translated, it gives CASSFGTGIPDTQYF. Full variable domain (missing parts from reference TRBV9 and TRBJ2-3): DSGVTQTPKHLITATGQRVTLRCSPRSGDLSVYWYQQSLDQGLQFLIQYYNGEERAKGNILERFSAQQFPDLHSELNLSSLELGDSALYFCASSFGTGIPDTQYFGPGTRLTVL.

The rearrangement links TRBV7-9 to TRBJ2-1; 8 bases line up with TRBD2. Germline V gene lookup returns CDR1 SEHNR and CDR2 FQNEAQ (reference sequence). After removal of 5 bases from V and 3 bases from J, the junction contained 6 bases not matched to a gene. The CDR3 covers 15 residues. The CDR3 region has the DNA TGTGCCAGCAGCCCTATAGCGGGAATCTACAATGAGCAGTTCTTC. Translation: CASSPIAGIYNEQFF.

This clone was observed a few times. This chain connects TRBV7-9 to TRBJ2-5; D not certain. The CDR3 length is 11 residues. CDR1 and CDR2 from the germline V gene are SEHNR and FQNEAQ (reference sequence). V gave up 3 bases and J gave up 3 bases, with 2 bases separating them. CDR3 loop: CASSFKETQYF. The CDR3 nucleotides read TGTGCCAGCAGCTTTAAAGAGACCCAGTACTTC.

V is TRBV27 and J is TRBJ2-1, with 12 bases lining up with TRBD2. After removal of 4 bases from V and 0 bases from J, the junction contained 10 bases not matched to a gene. CDR3 length equals 19 residues. In germline, CDR1 is MNHEY, CDR2 SMNVEV (reference sequence). The DNA of the CDR3 is TGTGCCAGCAGTTCCCTGGGACTAGCGGGTACGAGCTCCTACAATGAGCAGTTCTTC. Protein sequence: CASSSLGLAGTSSYNEQFF.